This entry lists 28 T cell receptor beta chains sequenced from one sample in a study of human T cells and chemical hapten exposure. Time point reported: patch test 1, 2 weeks after DPC sensitization. Treatment: therapeutic diphenylcyclopropenone sensitization with weekly scalp DPC. TCRdb re-called the RACE reads through MiXCR, storing one row per CDR3 protein. The sample consists of approximately 79,000 distinct CDR3 sequences, 10% to 13% of them appearing once. Sample: whole blood, taken in connection with sensitization to the hapten diphenylcyclopropenone (DPC). Receptors were obtained from a woman aged 45-60 years with alopecia areata. Some clones in this sample may be carry-over from other donors' samples.

This clonotype has a handful of counts. The chain couples TRBV29-1 to TRBJ2-5; TRBD1 aligns across 10 bases. The trim removed 6 bases at V and 2 bases at J, leaving 9 bases unmatched. The CDR3 totals 15 residues. CDR1 and CDR2 (germline): SQVTM, ANQGSEA. For the CDR3, the DNA is TGCAGCGTAGACGACAGGGGGCGGAAGCAAGAGACCCAGTACTTC. Its translation is CSVDDRGRKQETQYF.

V usage is TRBV3-1 and J usage is TRBJ2-7; D possibly matches TRBD1 or TRBD2 (5 bases each). The CDR3 spans 14 residues. Germline CDR1 is LGHDT and CDR2 is YNNKEL (reference sequence). The germline V and J ends were trimmed by 4 bases and 7 bases, with 17 bases remaining between them. The CDR3 coding sequence is TGTGCCAGCAGCCCCGGGACGAGCTCGGGGGAGCAGTACTTC. It codes for CASSPGTSSGEQYF.

This clonotype occurred a few times. The rearrangement joins TRBV10-3 to TRBJ1-6; tentatively, D is TRBD1 (5 bases). V shed 7 bases and J shed 3 bases, with 7 bases lying between them. Germline V gene lookup returns CDR1 ENHRY and CDR2 SYGVKD. The CDR3 sequence is 13 residues long. Written as DNA, the CDR3 is TGTGCCATCATGGGGGTCTATAATTCACCCCTCCACTTT. Protein: CAIMGVYNSPLHF.

The chain employs TRBV9 and TRBJ2-7; possibly TRBD1 for D (5 bases). Germline CDR1 and CDR2: SGDLS and YYNGEE. Trimming stripped 1 base from V and 7 bases from J, with 12 bases between. The CDR3 consists of 13 residues. The CDR3 region is CASSVQGLGEQYF. In DNA form, the CDR3 reads TGTGCCAGCAGCGTACAGGGTTTGGGTGAGCAGTACTTC.

This clonotype has a handful of counts. The rearrangement links TRBV29-1 to TRBJ2-7; D might be TRBD2 (6 bases). The CDR3 extends over 14 amino acids. Trimming removed 5 bases from V and 1 base from J, with 15 bases in between. Germline loops: CDR1 SQVTM, CDR2 ANQGSEA. CDR3: CSVLGLAPSYEQYF. The CDR3 DNA is TGCAGCGTTCTAGGGCTAGCGCCTTCCTACGAGCAGTACTTC.

The rearrangement uses TRBV5-1 and TRBJ2-1, with TRBD2 as a possible D gene (5 bases). Trimming stripped 1 base from V and 2 bases from J, with 10 bases between. CDR1 is SGHRS, CDR2 YFSETQ, per germline. This CDR3 spans 15 amino acids. CDR3 sequence reads: CASSLSGNPYNEQFF. The CDR3 coding sequence is TGCGCCAGCAGCTTGAGCGGAAACCCCTACAATGAGCAGTTCTTC.

The rearrangement joins TRBV12-3 or TRBV12-4 to TRBJ2-1; 8 bases are shared with TRBD1. The CDR3 spans 11 residues. V gave up 4 bases and J gave up 13 bases; unmatched junction bases: 3. DNA for the CDR3: TGTGCCAGCAGTTCAGACAGGGGTCAGTTCTTC. Its protein is CASSSDRGQFF.

The genes are TRBV3-2 and TRBJ1-5. TRBV3-2 has pseudogene status. The CDR3 consists of 15 residues. The CDR3 sequence: CASSQDGGAHQPQHF. The CDR3, as DNA: TGTGCCAGCAGCCAAGATGGCGGGGCCCATCAGCCCCAGCATTTT.

In its sample, this clonotype was seen a few times. The rearrangement links TRBV11-2 to TRBJ2-2; D possibly matches TRBD1 or TRBD2 (5 bases each). The CDR3 has 15 residues. V gave up 6 bases and J gave up 3 bases, with 14 bases separating them. The germline CDR1 and CDR2 sequences are SGHAT and FQNNGV. The CDR3 loop reads CASRSVQGHTGELFF. The CDR3 DNA sequence: TGTGCCAGCAGATCGGTCCAGGGACACACCGGGGAGCTGTTTTTT.

In its sample, this clonotype was seen once. The chain carries TRBV7-3 and TRBJ1-1, with unresolved D. From germline, CDR1 is SGHTA and CDR2 FQGTGA. This CDR3 is 13 amino acids long. Deletions cut 0 bases from V and 11 bases from J, with 13 bases between. The CDR3 sequence is CASSLTGAGVAFF. The CDR3 DNA reads as TGTGCCAGCAGCTTAACCGGAGCTGGCGTCGCTTTCTTT. The full variable domain, rest sourced from reference TRBV7-3 and TRBJ1-1, is GAGVSQTPSNKVTEKGKYVELRCDPISGHTALYWYRQSLGQGPEFLIYFQGTGAADDSGLPNDRFFAVRPEGSVSTLKIQRTERGDSAVYLCASSLTGAGVAFFGQGTRLTVV.

This clonotype appeared many times. The chain joins TRBV3-1 to TRBJ2-3; D call uncertain. This CDR3 is 15 amino acids long. Trimming shortened V by 0 bases and J by 2 bases, and 9 bases separated the two germline ends. Germline CDR1 and CDR2: LGHDT and YNNKEL (reference sequence). In nucleotides, the CDR3 is TGTGCCAGCAGCCAAGAGGTCAGGCTCACAGATACGCAGTATTTT. Amino acid sequence: CASSQEVRLTDTQYF.

The chain uses TRBV20-1 and TRBJ2-1, with TRBD2 matching 12 bases. The CDR3 length is 16 residues. From germline, CDR1 is DFQATT and CDR2 SNEGSKA (reference sequence). The V segment lost 1 base and the J segment 3 bases; nucleotides outside the gene matches: 4. CDR3 protein: CSARALAGGNYNEQFF. The CDR3 region has the DNA TGCAGTGCTAGAGCCCTAGCGGGAGGGAACTACAATGAGCAGTTCTTC.

The V gene is TRBV29-1, the J gene TRBJ2-5; perhaps D is TRBD1 or TRBD2 (5 bases each). Germline lookup yields CDR1 SQVTM and CDR2 ANQGSEA. The length of the CDR3 is 12 residues. V was trimmed by 4 bases and J by 4 bases, leaving 10 bases between them. CDR3 in amino acids: CSVAQAGETQYF. The CDR3 DNA reads as TGCAGCGTTGCACAGGCGGGAGAGACCCAGTACTTC.

The CDR3 region has the DNA TGTGCCAGCAGCCAACAGCTCTCTAATTCACCCCTCCACTTT. Protein: CASSQQLSNSPLHF. The V call is TRBV14, the J call TRBJ1-6; no clear D gene. The germline V gene has CDR1 SGHDN and CDR2 FVKESK. The CDR3 loop spans 14 amino acids. V was trimmed by 2 bases and J by 6 bases, leaving 8 bases between them.

V gene TRBV7-2 combines with J gene TRBJ2-1, with D possibly TRBD2 on 5 matching bases. V lost 0 bases and J lost 0, with 15 bases in between. Germline V gives CDR1 SGHTA, CDR2 FQGNSA. This CDR3 region has 18 residues. In DNA, the CDR3 is TGTGCCAGCAGCTTAGCCCTTTCTCTAGCTCTCTCCTACAATGAGCAGTTCTTC. Amino acids: CASSLALSLALSYNEQFF.

There are many counts of this clonotype. The chain's CDR3 is CASSIGRVGTDTQYF. Here the CDR3 DNA reads TGTGCCAGTAGTATCGGCAGGGTTGGCACAGATACGCAGTATTTT. The V gene is TRBV19, the J gene TRBJ2-3, with TRBD1 as a possible D gene (5 bases). CDR1 and CDR2 from the germline V gene are LNHDA and SQIVND (reference sequence). Deletions cut 3 bases from V and 1 base from J, with 11 bases between. There are 15 residues in the CDR3.

In its sample, this clonotype was seen many times. The chain joins TRBV11-2 to TRBJ2-1, with TRBD1 matching 7 bases. The length of the CDR3 is 11 residues. After removal of 5 bases from V and 8 bases from J, the junction contained 0 bases not matched to a gene. From germline, CDR1 is SGHAT and CDR2 FQNNGV. The CDR3 DNA is TGTGCCAGCAGCCAGGGGGATGAGCAGTTCTTC. Amino acid sequence: CASSQGDEQFF.

This clonotype was detected ten times or more. This chain's CDR3 is CSAPLGAQAFF. In DNA, the CDR3 is TGCAGTGCCCCCCTGGGGGCTCAAGCTTTCTTT. The chain couples TRBV20-1 to TRBJ1-1, with D possibly TRBD1 on 6 matching bases. This CDR3 spans 11 amino acids. V shed 6 bases and J shed 9 bases, with 14 bases lying between them. CDR1 and CDR2 from the germline V gene are DFQATT and SNEGSKA (reference sequence).

The chain links TRBV28 to TRBJ2-5; 8 nucleotides agree with TRBD2. This CDR3 is 14 amino acids long. The V and J ends lost 7 bases and 5 bases, in that order; junction bases with no gene match: 9. CDR1 is MDHEN and CDR2 is SYDVKM in the germline V gene. CDR3 bases: TGTGCCAGCACGGCTAGCGGGCCGGGGGAGACCCAGTACTTC. This encodes CASTASGPGETQYF.

V gene TRBV5-1 combines with J gene TRBJ1-4; D ambiguous. The CDR3 contains 14 residues. Germline lookup yields CDR1 SGHRS and CDR2 YFSETQ. The ends were cut back, 1 base at V and 7 bases at J, with 11 bases in the middle. CDR3: CASSLLGSGEKLFF. The DNA of the CDR3 is TGCGCCAGCAGCTTGTTAGGGAGCGGTGAAAAACTGTTTTTT.

This clonotype was found a few times. This chain joins TRBV6-2 or TRBV6-3 and TRBJ1-1; possible D gene TRBD1, 5 bases. The CDR3 totals 13 residues. Between the trimmed V and J ends, which lost 6 bases and 1 base, there was a span of 9 bases. Germline-derived CDR1 and CDR2 are MNHEY and SVGEGT. The CDR3 DNA reads TGTGCCAGCAGAACTGGGGCGAACACTGAAGCTTTCTTT. Its translation is CASRTGANTEAFF.

The gene calls are TRBV20-1 and TRBJ2-3; 12 bases match TRBD2. Trimming removed 6 bases from V and 4 bases from J; junction bases left unmatched: 8. Germline V CDR1 and CDR2: DFQATT, SNEGSKA (reference sequence). The CDR3 loop spans 15 amino acids. CDR3 DNA: TGCAGTGCCCGGAGACTAGCGGGAGTTTCAGATACGCAGTATTTT. Amino acid sequence: CSARRLAGVSDTQYF.

In this sample, this clonotype turned up a few times. This rearrangement joins TRBV11-2 to TRBJ2-3; TRBD2 is a possible D gene (6 bases). Germline V gives CDR1 SGHAT, CDR2 FQNNGV. Trimming stripped 1 base from V and 5 bases from J, with 13 bases between. CDR3 length: 15 residues. Here the CDR3 reads CASSLVGGARDTQYF. CDR3 in DNA: TGTGCCAGCAGCTTAGTGGGGGGAGCGAGAGATACGCAGTATTTT.

This clonotype was observed at least ten times. J is TRBJ1-2 and V is TRBV12-3 or TRBV12-4; 7 nucleotides match TRBD1. V gave up 6 bases and J gave up 6 bases; unmatched junction bases: 7. CDR3 size: 13 residues. CDR3 DNA: TGTGCCAGCAGGACAGGGAACCTTAATGGCTACACCTTC. Amino acid sequence: CASRTGNLNGYTF.

This rearrangement joins TRBV7-6 to TRBJ2-1; TRBD2 aligns across 10 bases. J gave up 0 bases and V 5 bases, and 4 bases lay outside the gene matches. The CDR3 extends over 16 amino acids. The germline CDR1 and CDR2 sequences are SGHVS and FNYEAQ. The CDR3 DNA is TGTGCCAGCAGCCGGACTAGCGGACGCTCCTACAATGAGCAGTTCTTC. This translates into CASSRTSGRSYNEQFF.

This chain joins TRBV20-1 and TRBJ2-5; TRBD2 agrees at 10 bases. Germline trimming cut 1 base from V and 4 bases from J; bases unmatched to any gene: 6. From germline, CDR1 is DFQATT and CDR2 SNEGSKA (reference sequence). CDR3 length: 15 amino acids. CDR3 amino acids: CSARVLAGTSETQYF. The DNA for the CDR3 is TGCAGTGCTAGAGTACTAGCGGGAACGTCAGAGACCCAGTACTTC.

This clonotype was found many times. V gene TRBV2 combines with J gene TRBJ1-5; D uncertain. The CDR3 covers 12 residues. Trimming removed 7 bases at V and 9 bases at J, with 13 bases between. The germline V gene encodes CDR1 SNHLY and CDR2 FYNNEI. This CDR3 is CASKADRSPQHF. The DNA of the CDR3 is TGTGCCAGCAAGGCGGATCGGTCGCCCCAGCATTTT.

Concerning this clonotype: Given a much more abundant clone one base away, this may be a read error. This chain links TRBV13 with TRBJ2-5; TRBD2 matches at 7 bases. The CDR3 has 16 residues. Per germline, CDR1 PRHDT and CDR2 FYEKMQ (reference sequence). In DNA form, the CDR3 reads TGTGCCAGCAGCCTCGGGGGGTACTACACTCAAGAGACCCTGTACTTC. Its translation: CASSLGGYYTQETLYF.